This entry lists 17 T cell receptor beta chains sequenced from one sample in a study of T cell responses to AZD1222 COVID-19 vaccine. Assay used: immunoSEQ multiplex PCR; TCRdb lists only in-frame clones, some missing. The table has about 110,000 clones, roughly 91% seen once; the top ten hold 8%. Sequenced material: peripheral blood, taken 28 days after the second AZD1222 dose. The receptor source for this set is an adult who received the AZD1222 COVID-19 vaccine.

This clone was counted a single time. This chain connects TRBV6-5 to TRBJ1-1; 8 bases map to TRBD1. Trimming cost V 6 bases and J 3 bases; bases outside gene matches: 3. The CDR3 spans 13 residues. The germline gives CDR1 MNHEY, CDR2 SVGAGI. As DNA, the CDR3 is TGTGCCAGCAGGCAGGGGGCGGACACTGAAGCTTTCTTT. Translation gives CASRQGADTEAFF.

CDR3 in amino acids: CASSFVNGLEAFF. The DNA for the CDR3 is TGTGCCAGCAGTTTCGTTAATGGACTTGAAGCTTTCTTT. V is TRBV6-2 or TRBV6-3 and J is TRBJ1-1; D remains ambiguous. The V and J ends lost 4 bases and 7 bases respectively, with 13 bases between them. This CDR3 spans 13 amino acids. Germline V lookup: CDR1 MNHEY, CDR2 SVGEGT.

The chain links TRBV27 to TRBJ1-2; no definite D call. The ends were cut back, 7 bases at V and 0 bases at J, with 15 bases in the middle. In germline, CDR1 is MNHEY, CDR2 SMNVEV (reference sequence). The CDR3 spans 15 residues. The CDR3 DNA reads as TGTGCCAGCAAGGATAGGGCTTACTCTAACTATGGCTACACCTTC. This translates into CASKDRAYSNYGYTF.

V and J are TRBV11-2 and TRBJ2-2; TRBD2 might be the D (6 bases). Germline CDR1 SGHAT, CDR2 FQNNGV. V dropped 3 bases and J dropped 6 bases, with 23 bases sitting between them. The CDR3 covers 18 residues. The CDR3 sequence: CASSFEAFTGPGAGELFF. The CDR3 DNA is TGTGCCAGCAGCTTTGAGGCCTTTACAGGTCCGGGGGCCGGGGAGCTGTTTTTT.

The J gene is TRBJ2-5, the V gene TRBV24-1; TRBD1 agrees at 9 bases. There are 15 residues in the CDR3. J was trimmed by 5 bases and V by 3 bases; bases with no gene match: 6. Germline CDR1 reads KGHDR; CDR2 reads SFDVKD. CDR3 amino acids: CATSDQTGGEETQYF. CDR3 sequence (DNA): TGTGCCACCAGTGATCAAACAGGGGGCGAGGAGACCCAGTACTTC.

The CDR3 loop reads CASSIGGGNSYGYTF. CDR3 sequence (DNA): TGTGCCAGTAGTATTGGAGGGGGTAATAGCTATGGCTACACCTTC. This chain connects TRBV19 to TRBJ1-2, with D tentatively TRBD1 (6 bases). Germline-derived CDR1 and CDR2 are LNHDA and SQIVND (reference sequence). V lost 3 bases and J 4 bases, leaving 15 bases between the germline ends. CDR3 size: 15 residues.

The chain links TRBV14 to TRBJ2-7; perhaps TRBD1 as D (5 bases). The V and J ends lost 1 base and 4 bases respectively, with 8 bases between them. The CDR3 spans 13 residues. Germline V gives CDR1 SGHDN, CDR2 FVKESK. The DNA of the CDR3 is TGTGCCAGCAGCCAAGGACAGATGTACGAGCAGTACTTC. It specifies CASSQGQMYEQYF.

The CDR3 loop is CASSLGDRRYYGYTF. CDR3 nucleotide sequence: TGTGCCAGCAGCTTGGGGGACAGGCGGTACTATGGCTACACCTTC. The chain recombines TRBV5-6 with TRBJ1-2; 8 bases map to TRBD1. With V trimmed by 0 bases and J by 3 bases, 4 bases remained unmatched. There are 15 residues in the CDR3. CDR1 is SGHDT, CDR2 YYEEEE, per germline.

The chain carries TRBV9 and TRBJ1-2; D unresolved. This CDR3 region has 14 residues. The germline V and J ends were trimmed by 4 bases and 3 bases, with 13 bases remaining between them. Germline V CDR1 and CDR2: SGDLS, YYNGEE. In DNA, the CDR3 is TGTGCCAGCAGCCCGAGGCAAGTCGACTATGGCTACACCTTC. Residues: CASSPRQVDYGYTF.

The chain combines TRBV30 with TRBJ1-5; 9 nucleotides match TRBD1. From germline, CDR1 is GTSNPN and CDR2 SVGIG (reference sequence). The CDR3 is made up of 16 amino acids. V was pared by 5 bases and J by 3 bases, with 11 bases of the junction left unmatched. The CDR3 reads CAWDRDRVENNQPQHF. As DNA, the CDR3 is TGTGCCTGGGACCGGGACAGGGTAGAAAACAATCAGCCCCAGCATTTT.

J is TRBJ1-1 and V is TRBV4-2; D not certain. Trimming removed 0 bases at V and 7 bases at J, with 9 bases between. The CDR3 covers 13 residues. Looked up from germline, CDR1 is LGHNA and CDR2 is YNFKEQ. The CDR3 is CASSQDNRNEAFF. CDR3 DNA: TGTGCCAGCAGCCAAGATAACAGAAATGAAGCTTTCTTT.

The rearrangement links TRBV9 to TRBJ2-1; D remains ambiguous. The CDR3 runs 10 residues. Germline V lookup: CDR1 SGDLS, CDR2 YYNGEE. V was clipped by 2 bases and J by 6 bases, with 0 bases between them. The CDR3 region is CASSVNEQFF. The CDR3 region has the DNA TGTGCCAGCAGCGTCAATGAGCAGTTCTTC.

This chain uses TRBV5-1 with TRBJ2-3, with D perhaps given as TRBD1 or TRBD2 (5 bases each). The CDR3 extends over 17 amino acids. Trimming stripped 3 bases from V and 2 bases from J, with 19 bases between. The germline V gene encodes CDR1 SGHRS and CDR2 YFSETQ. In DNA, the CDR3 is TGCGCCAGCAGCTCAGATCTCGGGGCCCCGACCACAGATACGCAGTATTTT. Its protein product is CASSSDLGAPTTDTQYF.

V usage is TRBV28 and J usage is TRBJ1-5; TRBD1 matches at 9 bases. The CDR3 is 15 residues long. Germline CDR1 MDHEN, CDR2 SYDVKM. V was clipped by 3 bases and J by 9 bases; unmatched bases: 9. The chain's CDR3 is CASSLGTGTWVPQHF. CDR3 bases: TGTGCCAGCAGTTTGGGGACAGGGACCTGGGTGCCCCAGCATTTT.

The chain uses TRBV20-1 and TRBJ1-5; D call uncertain. The germline V gene has CDR1 DFQATT and CDR2 SNEGSKA (reference sequence). The CDR3 spans 13 residues. Trimming cost V 3 bases and J 0 bases, with 6 bases left between them. This CDR3 is CSASHGSNQPQHF. The CDR3 bases are TGCAGTGCTAGTCATGGTAGCAATCAGCCCCAGCATTTT.

The table lists this clone with a count of one. The chain recombines TRBV11-2 with TRBJ1-1, with D perhaps TRBD1 (5 bases). The CDR3 is 17 amino acids. V lost 5 bases and J 1 base, leaving 20 bases between the germline ends. Germline V CDR1 and CDR2: SGHAT, FQNNGV. The CDR3 reads CASSPTGMKTQNTEAFF. Here the CDR3 DNA reads TGTGCCAGCAGCCCTACAGGTATGAAGACCCAGAACACTGAAGCTTTCTTT. Using reference TRBV11-2 and TRBJ1-1 for the parts outside the CDR3, the full variable domain is EAGVAQSPRYKIIEKRQSVAFWCNPISGHATLYWYQQILGQGPKLLIQFQNNGVVDDSQLPKDRFSAERLKGVDSTLKIQPAKLEDSAVYLCASSPTGMKTQNTEAFFGQGTRLTVV.

This chain connects TRBV6-2 or TRBV6-3 to TRBJ2-5, with 7 bases identical to TRBD1. CDR1 and CDR2 from the germline V gene are MNHEY and SVGEGT. CDR3 length: 16 residues. The J segment lost 3 bases and the V segment lost 0 bases, leaving 7 bases of the junction unmatched. CDR3 amino acids: CASSYSIGQVEETQYF. Here the CDR3 DNA reads TGTGCCAGCAGTTACTCGATAGGACAGGTGGAAGAGACCCAGTACTTC.